These T cell receptor beta chains were read from a single sample in a study of T cells in Graves' hyperthyroidism and ophthalmopathy. TCRdb passed the multiplex PCR reads through MiXCR, listing each CDR3 protein once. The data contain 500,000 to 600,000 distinct CDR3 sequences, under 60% of them singletons. The sample was peripheral blood or thyroid tissue (not recorded which). These TCRs come from a woman younger than 30 with Graves' hyperthyroidism. Both conserved end residues are part of each CDR3. A D gene is named only where the DNA matches it firmly. A row's size may be missing; if present it is once, few, many or a size class.

d_gene | abundance | len | j_gene | v_gene | CDR3nt | CDR3aa
TRBD1 | once | 15 | TRBJ2-2 | TRBV29-1 | TGCAGCGTTTATGCAGGGGGCGTACGGACCGGGGAGCTGTTTTTT | CSVYAGGVRTGELFF
. | . | 14 | TRBJ2-1 | TRBV7-9 | TGTGCCACCAGAGGGGGGGGGTCCTACAATGAGCAGTTCTTC | CATRGGGSYNEQFF
. | many | 13 | TRBJ2-5 | TRBV7-2 | TGTGCCAGCAGCCCAAGAGAGACAGGGACCCAGTACTTC | CASSPRETGTQYF
. | few | 11 | TRBJ1-2 | TRBV6-2/TRBV6-3 | TGTGCCAGCAACTCTCAGCATGGCTACACCTTC | CASNSQHGYTF
. | few | 12 | TRBJ1-5 | TRBV19 | TGTGCCAGTAGTCCGCCGCGACAGCCCCAGCATTTT | CASSPPRQPQHF
. | many | 14 | TRBJ2-5 | TRBV3-1 | TGTGCCAGCAGCGACAGCTCCGCACAAGAGACCCAGTACTTC | CASSDSSAQETQYF
TRBD1 | . | 17 | TRBJ2-2 | TRBV20-1 | TGCAGTGCTAGAGTTACGGACAGGGCGCACGATTCCGGGGAGCTGTTTTTT | CSARVTDRAHDSGELFF
TRBD1 | once | 12 | TRBJ1-2 | TRBV2 | TGTGCCAGCTTAGACAGGGACTATGGCTACACCTTC | CASLDRDYGYTF
TRBD1 | . | 15 | TRBJ1-2 | TRBV2 | TGTGCCAGCAGCGGAGGGGGACAGGTCCCCTATGGCTACACCTTC | CASSGGGQVPYGYTF
TRBD1 | many | 16 | TRBJ1-2 | TRBV10-3 | TGTGCCATCAGTGATGGGACAGGGGTAACTAACTATGGCTACACCTTC | CAISDGTGVTNYGYTF
. | many | 12 | TRBJ1-2 | TRBV30 | TGTGCCTGGAGGGAGGAGTTCTATGGCTACACCTTC | CAWREEFYGYTF
. | many | 15 | TRBJ2-5 | TRBV4-1 | TGCGCCAGCAGCCAAGGGACTGGAGTCCAAGAGACCCAGTACTTC | CASSQGTGVQETQYF
. | many | 14 | TRBJ1-1 | TRBV12-3/TRBV12-4 | TGTGCCAGCACTCTAAAGGGTGGGAGGCCTGAAGCTTTCTTT | CASTLKGGRPEAFF
TRBD2 | once | 17 | TRBJ2-1 | TRBV7-9 | TGTGCCAGCAGCCAAAGGACTAGCGGGAGCTCCTACAATGAGCAGTTCTTC | CASSQRTSGSSYNEQFF
. | . | 15 | TRBJ2-7 | TRBV5-8 | TGTGCCAGCAGCTTGGGTCGGTCAGTCTCCTACGAGCAGTACTTC | CASSLGRSVSYEQYF
. | . | 12 | TRBJ2-5 | TRBV18 | TGTGCCAGCTCACCTACGGCAGAGACCCAGTACTTC | CASSPTAETQYF
TRBD1 | few | 16 | TRBJ1-3 | TRBV3-1 | TGTGCCAGCAGCCAAGGGTACAGGGGCTCTGGAAACACCATATATTTT | CASSQGYRGSGNTIYF
. | many | 13 | TRBJ1-1 | TRBV2 | TGTGCCAGCATTCGGGGCGAGTCCACTGAAGCTTTCTTT | CASIRGESTEAFF
. | few | 14 | TRBJ1-1 | TRBV25-1 | TGTGCCAGCAGTGCGCGAGGGGGATACGCTGAAGCTTTCTTT | CASSARGGYAEAFF
. | . | 15 | TRBJ1-1 | TRBV10-3 | TGTGCCATCAGTCTCGCTGGCCCGGGGGGCTCTGAAGCTTTCTTT | CAISLAGPGGSEAFF
. | many | 16 | TRBJ1-2 | TRBV7-9 | TGTGCCAGCAGCTTAGCCTTTGGGGTTTCTAACTATGGCTACACCTTC | CASSLAFGVSNYGYTF
TRBD1 | few | 14 | TRBJ2-2 | TRBV2 | TGTGCCAGCAGTGGGACAGGGGGCAAAAGGGAGCTGTTTTTT | CASSGTGGKRELFF
. | many | 13 | TRBJ2-7 | TRBV12-3/TRBV12-4 | TGTGCCAGCAGTTTGGGACCGGCGGTTGAGCAGTACTTC | CASSLGPAVEQYF
. | few | 13 | TRBJ2-2 | TRBV27 | TGTGCCAGCGGAGGCAGGGGTAGCGGGGAGCTGTTTTTT | CASGGRGSGELFF